This T cell receptor (beta chain) was sequenced for a study of post-analysis software for immune sequencing data. Study summary: The study covered relapsing-remitting, secondary progressive and progressive-relapsing courses of multiple sclerosis. Whole-study findings and limits: Those with multiple sclerosis, the patient group, showed significantly lower normalized Chao1 diversity than controls. With F measure, samples from one preparation batch clustered together strongly. Patients carried 5 or 6 TRBV segments more frequently than controls did, and TRBV5-6, TRBV5-1 and TRBV20-1 were among them.

TCR beta libraries were prepared from cDNA with unique molecular identifiers. The yield from approximately 1 to 10 million T cells was around 500,000 cDNA molecules in total. TCRdb re-called the PCR reads through MiXCR, storing one row per CDR3 protein. This table holds hundreds of thousands of distinct CDR3 sequences, about 32% found once. In the case of this clonotype: Antigen specificity is unknown.

From germline, CDR1 is DFQATT and CDR2 SNEGSKA (reference sequence). The CDR3 runs 14 residues. Trimming stripped 1 base from V and 4 bases from J, with 10 bases between. The chain combines TRBV20-1 with TRBJ1-4; D remains unclear. This TCR came from a girl aged 10 to 17 with multiple sclerosis. The material sequenced was blood. CDR3 sequence (DNA): TGCAGTGCTAGAGGGCTCGAGGTTAATGAAAAACTGTTTTTT. Protein: CSARGLEVNEKLFF.